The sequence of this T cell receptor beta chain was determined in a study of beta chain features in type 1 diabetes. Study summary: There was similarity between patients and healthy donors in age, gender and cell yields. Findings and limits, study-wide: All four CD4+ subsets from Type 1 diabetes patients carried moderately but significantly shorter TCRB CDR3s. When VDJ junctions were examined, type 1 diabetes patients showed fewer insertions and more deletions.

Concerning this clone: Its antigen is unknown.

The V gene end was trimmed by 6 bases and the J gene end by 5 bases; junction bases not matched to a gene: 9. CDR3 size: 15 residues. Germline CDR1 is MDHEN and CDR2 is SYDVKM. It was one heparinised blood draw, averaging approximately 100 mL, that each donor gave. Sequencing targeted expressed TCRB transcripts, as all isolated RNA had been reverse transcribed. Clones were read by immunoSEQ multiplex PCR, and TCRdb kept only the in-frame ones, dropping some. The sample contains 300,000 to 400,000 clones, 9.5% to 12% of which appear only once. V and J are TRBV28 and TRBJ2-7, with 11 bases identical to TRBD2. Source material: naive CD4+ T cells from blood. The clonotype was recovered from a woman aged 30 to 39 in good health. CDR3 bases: TGTGCCAGCAGCGCGATAGCGGGAGGGCAAGACGAGCAGTACTTC. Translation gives CASSAIAGGQDEQYF.